These T cell receptor beta chains were read from a single sample in a study of blood T cell repertoires in COVID-19. The protocol was immunoSEQ multiplex PCR, while the TCRdb copy is restricted to in-frame clones and leaves out a portion. Of fewer than 300,000 clones in the sample, 70% to 90% were seen once. Sequencing was carried out using peripheral blood. The receptors stem from a man over 45 with active or convalescent COVID-19. CDR3s include the opening cysteine and the closing phenylalanine or tryptophan.

v_call cdr3_aa
TRBV18 CASSPLAGDTGELFF
TRBV9 CASSAGGSWYEQYF
TRBV7-3 CASSWEPSGSGEQFF
TRBV27 CASSLGTYTEAFF
TRBV18 CASSLVAGEVSEQFF
TRBV25-1 CASRSGTRYFYEQYF
TRBV19 CASSGGGRSGNTIYF
TRBV5-1 CASSQAPPNTGELFF
TRBV7-2 CASSFAGGGTEAFF
TRBV5-1 CASSLGWTRGQETQYF
TRBV30 CAWSPHGQGGAFF
TRBV5-1 CASSPNNYGYTF
TRBV2 CATVAGGSSYEQYF
TRBV10-3 CAISGPGLAGERAYNEQFF
TRBV6-5 CASSYGGGYKAFF
TRBV19 CASTTPLGVGNTIYF
TRBV14 CASSADFRQGVTEAFF
TRBV29-1 CSVVSQNSGANVLTF
TRBV7-9 CASSGLAGSNEQFF
TRBV6-5 CASTLGQGHTDTQYF